One and the same sample provided the 23 T cell receptor beta chains below, sequenced in a study of regulatory T cells in long-lasting Graves disease (dated by TCRdb to the early 2020s). The time point label corresponds to: newly diagnosed GD, antithyroid drugs for less than 3 months. For both TCR sequencing and RNA sequencing, RNA was extracted from PBMCs using TRIzol. The protocol used for the library was multiplex PCR. Sequencing used an Illumina HiSeq 4000. CDR3 regions were amplified by Arm-PCR with iRepertoire HTBI primers to construct TCR beta libraries. Clones were called with MiXCR by TCRdb after fastp trimmed the public reads at Q25, and only in-frame beta chains were retained. Rows matching on CDR3 protein sequence are summarized as one entry with the most common DNA and genes. The sample yields 350,000 to 500,000 distinct CDR3 sequences; roughly 15% were counted once. Roughly 10% of the sample comes from the top ten.

The data were also submitted as part of a second study, on T cells in Graves' hyperthyroidism and ophthalmopathy.

The specimen was peripheral blood mononuclear cells (PBMCs), collected at new diagnosis, from a patient treated with antithyroid drugs. The receptors derive from a woman aged 25 to 45 with Graves disease. Donor details come from another sample of the same person, matched by shared clones.

Many counts were recorded for this clonotype. This rearrangement joins TRBV6-1 to TRBJ2-3, with unresolved D. Germline V CDR1 and CDR2: MNHNS, SASEGT. V lost 8 bases and J lost 6, with 9 bases in between. There are 11 residues in the CDR3. CDR3 nucleotide sequence: TGTGCCAGCGGAATCGCGGATACGCAGTATTTT. Translation: CASGIADTQYF.

This clonotype has at least ten counts. The chain carries TRBV28 and TRBJ2-7, with 7 nucleotides matching TRBD1. There are 14 residues in the CDR3. Losses at the gene ends were 4 bases for V and 0 bases for J; bases not matched to a gene: 3. Germline V gene data show CDR1 as MDHEN and CDR2 as SYDVKM. CDR3 loop: CASSSAGGSYEQYF. The CDR3 DNA follows: TGTGCCAGCAGTTCGGCAGGGGGCTCCTACGAGCAGTACTTC.

In this sample, this clonotype turned up many times. This rearrangement joins TRBV28 to TRBJ1-5, with no clear D. The CDR3 loop spans 16 amino acids. CDR1 MDHEN and CDR2 SYDVKM come from the germline V gene. The V gene lost 6 bases and the J gene lost 0 bases, with 15 bases spanning the gap. The CDR3 DNA sequence: TGTGCCAGCAGCTCCGCCGGCGGCTATAGCAATCAGCCCCAGCATTTT. As protein: CASSSAGGYSNQPQHF.

This clonotype has a count of ten or more. V is TRBV18 and J is TRBJ2-3, with D tentatively TRBD1 or TRBD2 (6 bases each). The V gene's germline CDR1 is KGHSH and CDR2 LQKENI. V lost 8 bases and J lost 2, with 14 bases in between. The CDR3 length is 14 residues. The CDR3 DNA is TGTGCCAGCATCTATCGGGGGCACACAGATACGCAGTATTTT. Translated: CASIYRGHTDTQYF. The whole variable domain, remainder taken from reference TRBV18 and TRBJ2-3, is NAGVMQNPRHLVRRRGQEARLRCSPMKGHSHVYWYRQLPEEGLKFMVYLQKENIIDESGMPKERFSAEFPKEGPSILRIQQVVRGDSAAYFCASIYRGHTDTQYFGPGTRLTVL.

This clonotype was counted many times. The chain has TRBV9 and TRBJ1-2; 7 bases agree with TRBD1. The J segment lost 6 bases and the V segment lost 3 bases, leaving 20 bases of the junction unmatched. Germline V gene data show CDR1 as SGDLS and CDR2 as YYNGEE. The CDR3 spans 18 residues. The CDR3 here is CASSAAGGALGTLHGYTF. The CDR3 DNA sequence: TGTGCCAGCAGCGCGGCAGGGGGAGCCTTGGGAACCTTACATGGCTACACCTTC.

In this sample, this clonotype turned up a few times. This chain's CDR3 is CASSLETEGYEQYF. The DNA of the CDR3 is TGTGCCAGCAGCCTTGAGACAGAGGGTTACGAGCAGTACTTC. This rearrangement joins TRBV14 to TRBJ2-7; D may correspond to TRBD1 or TRBD2 (5 bases each). The CDR3 sequence is 14 residues long. V was cut by 4 bases and J by 4 bases, with 14 bases left in between. In germline, CDR1 is SGHDN, CDR2 FVKESK. Looking up the rest from reference TRBV14 and TRBJ2-7 gives the full variable domain: EAGVTQFPSHSVIEKGQTVTLRCDPISGHDNLYWYRRVMGKEIKFLLHFVKESKQDESGMPNNRFLAERTGGTYSTLKVQPAELEDSGVYFCASSLETEGYEQYFGPGTRLTVT.

Ten or more counts support this clonotype. The chain recombines TRBV7-6 with TRBJ2-1; tentative D call: TRBD2 (6 bases). The CDR3 covers 13 residues. V shed 5 bases and J shed 8 bases, with 13 bases lying between them. Germline V gene lookup returns CDR1 SGHVS and CDR2 FNYEAQ. CDR3 bases: TGTGCCAGCAGCGCGGGAACGGTCGATGAGCAGTTCTTC. Its translation: CASSAGTVDEQFF.

This clonotype came up many times. J is TRBJ1-1 and V is TRBV3-1; D unclear. Per the germline V gene, CDR1 is LGHDT and CDR2 is YNNKEL (reference sequence). The CDR3 length is 15 residues. V was clipped by 3 bases and J by 1 base, with 12 bases between them. Written as DNA, the CDR3 is TGTGCCAGCAGCCAGGCGATGGTGAAGAACACTGAAGCTTTCTTT. This translates into CASSQAMVKNTEAFF.

The chain recombines TRBV6-2 or TRBV6-3 with TRBJ2-7; 13 bases are shared with TRBD2. Losses at the gene ends were 4 bases for V and 5 bases for J; bases not matched to a gene: 2. This CDR3 spans 14 amino acids. Germline V gene data show CDR1 as MNHEY and CDR2 as SVGEGT. The CDR3 reads CASSSTSGRNEQYF. CDR3 DNA: TGTGCCAGCAGTTCGACTAGCGGGAGGAACGAGCAGTACTTC.

CDR3 protein: CASGQNRRSSYNSPLHF. The CDR3 DNA follows: TGTGCTAGTGGTCAAAACCGCAGGAGCTCCTATAATTCACCCCTCCACTTT. This chain links TRBV12-5 with TRBJ1-6, with D unclear. CDR3 length equals 17 residues. Trimming took 5 bases from V and 0 from J, leaving 14 bases between them. The germline gives CDR1 LGHNT, CDR2 FRNRAP.

Ten or more counts support this clonotype. V and J are TRBV5-1 and TRBJ2-1; TRBD2 might be the D (7 bases). Per germline, CDR1 SGHRS and CDR2 YFSETQ. This CDR3 region has 14 residues. V was clipped by 2 bases and J by 7 bases, with 13 bases between them. Here the CDR3 reads CASSFRGAQNEQFF. The CDR3 nucleotides are TGCGCCAGCAGCTTCCGGGGGGCGCAAAATGAGCAGTTCTTC.

This chain uses TRBV18 with TRBJ2-3; D is ambiguous. Germline V gene data show CDR1 as KGHSH and CDR2 as LQKENI. Trimming took 3 bases from V and 0 from J, leaving 7 bases between them. The CDR3 consists of 14 residues. The CDR3 nucleotides are TGTGCCAGCTCACCTGCTAGAAGCACAGATACGCAGTATTTT. Translation: CASSPARSTDTQYF. Full variable domain (outside the CDR3, taken from reference TRBV18 and TRBJ2-3): NAGVMQNPRHLVRRRGQEARLRCSPMKGHSHVYWYRQLPEEGLKFMVYLQKENIIDESGMPKERFSAEFPKEGPSILRIQQVVRGDSAAYFCASSPARSTDTQYFGPGTRLTVL.

This clonotype was detected many times. The CDR3: CSVPNSGSVSDTQYF. CDR3 nucleotides: TGCAGCGTCCCTAATAGCGGGAGCGTCTCAGATACGCAGTATTTT. The chain carries TRBV29-1 and TRBJ2-3, with 9 nucleotides matching TRBD2. The CDR3 totals 15 residues. The J segment lost 4 bases and the V segment lost 6 bases, leaving 11 bases of the junction unmatched. Germline CDR1 and CDR2: SQVTM and ANQGSEA.

Ten or more counts support this clonotype. The V call is TRBV28, the J call TRBJ1-5; 8 nucleotides align to TRBD1. This CDR3 comprises 15 residues. The trim removed 7 bases at V and 5 bases at J, leaving 10 bases unmatched. CDR1 and CDR2 from the germline V gene are MDHEN and SYDVKM. In nucleotides, the CDR3 is TGTGCCAGCAAAAGACAGGGGTTAGATTATCAGCCCCAGCATTTT. It codes for CASKRQGLDYQPQHF.

The rearrangement links TRBV11-3 to TRBJ2-2; D call uncertain. The germline V gene has CDR1 SGHNT and CDR2 YENEEA. The CDR3 sequence is 13 residues long. V was trimmed by 1 base and J by 7 bases, leaving 7 bases between them. The CDR3 reads CASSLGFGGELFF. The CDR3 DNA sequence: TGTGCCAGCAGCTTAGGGTTCGGCGGGGAGCTGTTTTTT.

In its sample, this clonotype was seen many times. Written as DNA, the CDR3 is TGCAGCGGTGGAAATGGTGGACTAGGTGAGCAGTTCTTC. It is translated as CSGGNGGLGEQFF. The J gene is TRBJ2-1, the V gene TRBV29-1; 7 positions match TRBD2. CDR1 SQVTM and CDR2 ANQGSEA come from the germline V gene. CDR3 length equals 13 residues. Germline trimming cut 7 bases from V and 9 bases from J; bases unmatched to any gene: 12.

This clonotype was recorded many times. V usage is TRBV28 and J usage is TRBJ2-1; D uncertain. CDR1 and CDR2 from the germline V gene are MDHEN and SYDVKM. The ends were cut back, 1 base at V and 14 bases at J, with 15 bases in the middle. CDR3 size: 13 residues. The CDR3 protein is CASSLSLRVWKFF. The DNA of the CDR3 is TGTGCCAGCAGTTTATCCCTAAGGGTTTGGAAGTTCTTC.

This chain joins TRBV12-3 or TRBV12-4 and TRBJ2-2; D is unclear. Deletions cut 4 bases from V and 6 bases from J, with 12 bases between. CDR3 length: 14 amino acids. As DNA, the CDR3 is TGTGCCAGCAGTTCCCTGAAGGGTCCCGGGGAGCTGTTTTTT. This gives the protein CASSSLKGPGELFF.

This clonotype occurred a few times. The CDR3 DNA reads TGCGCCAGCAGCCAAGTAGCCGGACCGAGGGATTCACCCCTCCACTTT. Translation: CASSQVAGPRDSPLHF. The rearrangement uses TRBV4-1 and TRBJ1-6; D is uncertain. Trimming left V 1 base short and J 8 bases short, with 15 bases between. CDR3 length: 16 amino acids. CDR1 is MGHRA, CDR2 YSYEKL, per germline.

This clonotype was seen at least ten times. Here the CDR3 reads CSAILAGHFYEQYF. DNA of the CDR3: TGCAGCGCGATACTAGCGGGGCATTTCTACGAGCAGTACTTC. This chain uses TRBV29-1 with TRBJ2-7, with 10 positions matching TRBD2. The germline V gene has CDR1 SQVTM and CDR2 ANQGSEA. CDR3 length: 14 amino acids. The V gene end was trimmed by 7 bases and the J gene end by 3 bases; junction bases not matched to a gene: 9.

The rearrangement links TRBV28 to TRBJ2-1; TRBD2 matches at 10 bases. Matching the DNA end better, TRBJ2-7 makes the J call doubtful. The CDR3 is 15 amino acids. CDR1 and CDR2 (germline): MDHEN, SYDVKM. Here the CDR3 DNA reads TGTGCCAGCACTGGGGCTAGCGGGAGCAGCGACGAGCAGTACTTC. Encoded protein: CASTGASGSSDEQYF.

Worth noting for this clonotype: Germline is not matched at one junction end, which may reflect a read error. The chain is built from TRBV4-1 and TRBJ1-1; D is uncertain. The CDR3 consists of 15 residues. The germline CDR1 and CDR2 sequences are MGHRA and YSYEKL. The DNA of the CDR3 is TGCGCCAGCAGCATATGGGAGGGAGTGAACACTGAAGCTTCTTTT. It yields the protein CASSIWEGVNTEASF.

This clonotype was seen at least ten times. This rearrangement joins TRBV18 to TRBJ2-3; D gene unclear. The CDR3 contains 16 residues. CDR1 and CDR2 (germline): KGHSH, LQKENI. V gave up 0 bases and J gave up 5 bases, with 15 bases separating them. Written as DNA, the CDR3 is TGTGCCAGCTCACCACCACAAGGTCCAGCCGGAGATACGCAGTATTTT. This encodes CASSPPQGPAGDTQYF. Combining the CDR3 with reference TRBV18 and TRBJ2-3 gives the whole variable domain NAGVMQNPRHLVRRRGQEARLRCSPMKGHSHVYWYRQLPEEGLKFMVYLQKENIIDESGMPKERFSAEFPKEGPSILRIQQVVRGDSAAYFCASSPPQGPAGDTQYFGPGTRLTVL.